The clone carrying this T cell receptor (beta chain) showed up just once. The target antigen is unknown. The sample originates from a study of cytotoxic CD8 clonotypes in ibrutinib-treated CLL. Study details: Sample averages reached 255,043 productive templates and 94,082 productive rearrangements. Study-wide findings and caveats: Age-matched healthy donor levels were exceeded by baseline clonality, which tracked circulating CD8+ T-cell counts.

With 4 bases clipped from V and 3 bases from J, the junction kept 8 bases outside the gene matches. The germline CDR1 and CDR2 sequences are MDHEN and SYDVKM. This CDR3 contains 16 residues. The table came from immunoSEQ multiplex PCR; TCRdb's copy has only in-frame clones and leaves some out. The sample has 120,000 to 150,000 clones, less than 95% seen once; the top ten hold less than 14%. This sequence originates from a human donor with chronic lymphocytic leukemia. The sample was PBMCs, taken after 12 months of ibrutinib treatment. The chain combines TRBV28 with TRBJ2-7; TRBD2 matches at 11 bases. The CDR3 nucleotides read TGTGCCAGCAGTTCCACCGGGACTAGCGGATTCTACGAGCAGTACTTC. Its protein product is CASSSTGTSGFYEQYF.